This is a list of T cell receptor beta chains from one sample in a study of T cell repertoires in cytomegalovirus infection. For these receptors, no antigen is known. TCRdb reanalysed the reads using MiXCR and keeps one entry per CDR3 protein. The data hold around 900,000 distinct CDR3 sequences, with approximately 31% observed a single time. The sample consisted of cultured CD8+ T cells from PBMCs, taken from culture after CMV antigen stimulation. The origin of the receptors is a human donor in good health (CMV status not recorded). Some clones in this sample may be carry-over from other donors' samples. Each CDR3 is given with its conserved first and last residue. The D gene is left open where the match is weak. Size is stated for part of the rows, as once, few or many counts, or as a class when the clone is expanded.

CDR3 DNA	CDR3 protein	J gene	clone size	V gene	D gene
TGTGCCAGCAGCCGTGCCGGGGCGGTGGATGAGCAGTTCTTC	CASSRAGAVDEQFF	TRBJ2-1	few	TRBV11-2	.
TGTGCCACCAGTGATCCACACAGGGTTCCAGATACGCAGTATTTT	CATSDPHRVPDTQYF	TRBJ2-3	many	TRBV24-1	.
TGTGCCAGCAGTGAAGAGCCGAGGGGAAACACTGAAGCTTTCTTT	CASSEEPRGNTEAFF	TRBJ1-1	.	TRBV2	.
TGTGCCAGTAGTATCGGGGGAGCGGCAGAGCAGTTCTTC	CASSIGGAAEQFF	TRBJ2-1	few	TRBV19	.
TGCAGCGTTCGAGGGAGCGCGAACACCGGGGAGCTGTTTTTT	CSVRGSANTGELFF	TRBJ2-2	few	TRBV29-1	.
TGTGCCAGCAGTTTCTCCTTCGGGACAGGGGAAGACTATGGCTACACCTTC	CASSFSFGTGEDYGYTF	TRBJ1-2	.	TRBV12-3/TRBV12-4	TRBD1
TGTGCCAGCAGTTATCCTTCACCCGAAGCTTTCTTT	CASSYPSPEAFF	TRBJ1-1	.	TRBV6-2/TRBV6-3	.
TGTGCCAGCAGCTTGATTGGTTACAATCAGCCCCAGCATTTT	CASSLIGYNQPQHF	TRBJ1-5	few	TRBV5-6	.
TGTGCCAGTAGTGAGACAGATCCGGGTACTGATGGCTACACCTTC	CASSETDPGTDGYTF	TRBJ1-2	.	TRBV19	.
TGCAGTGCTAGAGGCCAACAGGGCTACACCTTC	CSARGQQGYTF	TRBJ1-2	.	TRBV20-1	.
TGTGCCAGCAGCTTAGGACTTTCCTCTGGAAACACCATATATTTT	CASSLGLSSGNTIYF	TRBJ1-3	.	TRBV7-9	.
TGTGCCAGCAGACCACAGGGGGCCAATGAGCAGTTCTTC	CASRPQGANEQFF	TRBJ2-1	once	TRBV11-2	TRBD1
TGCAGTGCTAAGGAGGGCCTCTTAACCACAGATACGCAGTATTTT	CSAKEGLLTTDTQYF	TRBJ2-3	.	TRBV20-1	.
TGTGCTAGTGGTTTCTCAGACAGGGTAGGAACTGAAGCTTTCTTT	CASGFSDRVGTEAFF	TRBJ1-1	.	TRBV12-5	TRBD1
TGTGCCAGCAGCTTATTAACAGGGGGGAATGAGCAGTTCTTC	CASSLLTGGNEQFF	TRBJ2-1	many	TRBV7-8	TRBD1
TGTGCCAGCGGGGCACCCACTATGGGCTACACCTTC	CASGAPTMGYTF	TRBJ1-2	few	TRBV6-6	.
TGTGCCAGCAGCTTGGGAGGGAATGGCTACACCTTC	CASSLGGNGYTF	TRBJ1-2	many	TRBV7-9	.
TGTGCCAGCAGTTTCCGGGTTAGGAACACCGGGGAGCTGTTTTTT	CASSFRVRNTGELFF	TRBJ2-2	few	TRBV6-5	.
TGTGCTAGTGGTTTCCAGGGCCTGTACAATGAGCAGTTCTTC	CASGFQGLYNEQFF	TRBJ2-1	.	TRBV12-5	.
TGCAGCGTTGAAGATGGGGCTAGCGGGCTATACGAGCAGTACTTC	CSVEDGASGLYEQYF	TRBJ2-7	.	TRBV29-1	TRBD2
TGTGCCAGCAGTTACGGACTAGCGGGGACCGGGGAGCTGTTTTTT	CASSYGLAGTGELFF	TRBJ2-2	many	TRBV6-5	TRBD2
TGTGCCAGCAGTTTACGGCAGGGGGACGACGGCTACACCTTC	CASSLRQGDDGYTF	TRBJ1-2	.	TRBV12-3/TRBV12-4	TRBD1
TGTGCCAGCAGCCATAGGCAGGCTACCTACAATGAGCAGTTCTTC	CASSHRQATYNEQFF	TRBJ2-1	many	TRBV7-8	.
TGTGCCACCAGTGATTTGCCGGGACACGGAAGGGCCGCGAACACCGGGGAGCTGTTTTTT	CATSDLPGHGRAANTGELFF	TRBJ2-2	.	TRBV24-1	.
TGTGCCAGCAGCCCGACCGACTACGAGCAGTACTTC	CASSPTDYEQYF	TRBJ2-7	few	TRBV7-9	.
TGTGCCAGCAGCTTAAGTGGGGGGATCAATCAGCCCCAGCATTTT	CASSLSGGINQPQHF	TRBJ1-5	.	TRBV7-9	.
TGCGCCAGCAGCTTGGGGGGAGGGATGGGCTACGAGCAGTACTTC	CASSLGGGMGYEQYF	TRBJ2-7	.	TRBV5-1	TRBD2
TGCGCCAGCAGCGCGACAGGGGATGTAGATACGCAGTATTTT	CASSATGDVDTQYF	TRBJ2-3	.	TRBV4-1	TRBD1
TGTGCCACCAGCAGAGGAGCAGGGAGCATCTACGAGCAGTACTTC	CATSRGAGSIYEQYF	TRBJ2-7	many	TRBV15	.
TGTGCCATCAGAACCGGGACGTCAATTGGCACAGATACGCAGTATTTT	CAIRTGTSIGTDTQYF	TRBJ2-3	few	TRBV10-3	.
TGTGCCATCAGTTCGGGACAGGGAGTCTACAATGAGCAGTTCTTC	CAISSGQGVYNEQFF	TRBJ2-1	.	TRBV10-3	TRBD1
TGTGCCAGCAGCCCCTGGACAGGGAAAAGCTCCTACAATGAGCAGTTCTTC	CASSPWTGKSSYNEQFF	TRBJ2-1	many	TRBV7-2	TRBD1
TGTGCCAGCAGCTCACCGCTAAGCCACGAGCAGTACTTC	CASSSPLSHEQYF	TRBJ2-7	.	TRBV7-9	.
TGTGCCAGCAGCTTAGGCAGATCGGGGTACAATGAGCAGTTCTTC	CASSLGRSGYNEQFF	TRBJ2-1	.	TRBV11-2	.
TGTGCCAGCAGCTTAGCGTGGGCGGGGGGGCCAACAGATACGCAGTATTTT	CASSLAWAGGPTDTQYF	TRBJ2-3	many	TRBV7-8	TRBD2
TGTGCCAGCAGTTCGACAGTTAGGGAGACCCAGTACTTC	CASSSTVRETQYF	TRBJ2-5	.	TRBV28	.
TGTGCCAGCAGCATCTACGGGGACAGCCAAGAGACCCAGTACTTC	CASSIYGDSQETQYF	TRBJ2-5	.	TRBV12-3/TRBV12-4	TRBD1
TGTGCCGGTAGCTTTGGCACAGATACGCAGTATTTT	CAGSFGTDTQYF	TRBJ2-3	many	TRBV7-2	.
TGTGCCATCACCACGAAGTCGGGGGAAATCGGTTACGAGCAGTACTTC	CAITTKSGEIGYEQYF	TRBJ2-7	few	TRBV10-3	.
TGTGCCATCAGTGAGTCGGGACCTAGCTCCTACAATGAGCAGTTCTTC	CAISESGPSSYNEQFF	TRBJ2-1	.	TRBV10-3	.
TGTGCCAGCTCACCTCGGGACAGGGGTCTATATAGCAATCAGCCCCAGCATTTT	CASSPRDRGLYSNQPQHF	TRBJ1-5	.	TRBV18	TRBD1
TGTGCCAGCAGTCTCGGGACTAGTAGAGAGACCCAGTACTTC	CASSLGTSRETQYF	TRBJ2-5	few	TRBV6-6	TRBD2
TGTGCCATCAGTGAGGGACAGAAGAACACTGAAGCTTTCTTT	CAISEGQKNTEAFF	TRBJ1-1	.	TRBV10-3	.
TGTGCCAGCAGCGCGACAGGGGGCTTAGGCGGGGAGCTGTTTTTT	CASSATGGLGGELFF	TRBJ2-2	many	TRBV7-2	TRBD1
TGTGCCGGCACTTCAGGGAACACCGGGGAGCTGTTTTTT	CAGTSGNTGELFF	TRBJ2-2	.	TRBV3-1	.